These T cell receptor beta chains were read from a single sample in a study of blood T cells in healthy people across ages. TCRdb re-derived calls from the 5' RACE reads in MiXCR, one entry per CDR3 protein. The repertoire includes fewer than 1.5 million distinct CDR3 sequences, about 40% of them detected once, and 7% to 9.5% sits in the top ten. The sequencing input was blood. The receptors shown here come from a woman between 18 and 29 years old in good health. Both conserved end residues are part of each CDR3. Each record gives: V gene, D gene, J gene, clone size, CDR3 protein, CDR3 DNA. A D gene is named only where the DNA matches it firmly. Expanded clones are given a class, and other clones once, few, many or no size at all.

V gene: TRBV6-5; D gene: TRBD2; J gene: TRBJ2-1; clone size: many; CDR3 protein: CATQRGGNEQFF; CDR3 DNA: TGTGCCACCCAGCGGGGCGGAAATGAGCAGTTCTTC
V gene: TRBV20-1; D gene: -; J gene: TRBJ2-5; clone size: few; CDR3 protein: CSALRDRLQETQYF; CDR3 DNA: TGCAGTGCCTTGCGGGACAGACTCCAAGAGACCCAGTACTTC
V gene: TRBV7-2; D gene: -; J gene: TRBJ1-2; clone size: -; CDR3 protein: CASSPRGARYGYTF; CDR3 DNA: TGTGCCAGCAGTCCCCGGGGGGCACGTTATGGCTACACCTTC
V gene: TRBV20-1; D gene: TRBD2; J gene: TRBJ2-5; clone size: -; CDR3 protein: CSAKGTSGETQYF; CDR3 DNA: TGCAGTGCTAAAGGGACTAGCGGGGAGACCCAGTACTTC
V gene: TRBV20-1; D gene: -; J gene: TRBJ1-2; clone size: few; CDR3 protein: CSGKTDGYTF; CDR3 DNA: TGCAGCGGGAAGACAGATGGCTACACCTTC
V gene: TRBV6-5; D gene: -; J gene: TRBJ2-1; clone size: -; CDR3 protein: CASSWDIYNEQFF; CDR3 DNA: TGTGCCAGCAGTTGGGACATCTACAATGAGCAGTTCTTC
V gene: TRBV6-6; D gene: -; J gene: TRBJ2-7; clone size: -; CDR3 protein: CASIQQSKQYF; CDR3 DNA: TGTGCCAGCATCCAGCAGAGCAAGCAGTACTTC
V gene: TRBV11-2; D gene: TRBD1; J gene: TRBJ2-1; clone size: -; CDR3 protein: CASSVLSGGDEQFF; CDR3 DNA: TGTGCCAGCAGCGTCCTATCAGGGGGCGATGAGCAGTTCTTC
V gene: TRBV20-1; D gene: -; J gene: TRBJ1-1; clone size: -; CDR3 protein: CSARDLMGGRETTEAFF; CDR3 DNA: TGCAGTGCTAGAGATTTAATGGGGGGGCGCGAAACGACTGAAGCTTTCTTT
V gene: TRBV20-1; D gene: TRBD1; J gene: TRBJ1-2; clone size: once; CDR3 protein: CSASDRDGGYTF; CDR3 DNA: TGCAGTGCAAGTGACAGGGATGGAGGCTACACCTTC
V gene: TRBV27; D gene: -; J gene: TRBJ1-1; clone size: -; CDR3 protein: CASSLSGSGSYKGTEAFF; CDR3 DNA: TGTGCCAGCAGTTTATCGGGCTCTGGGTCCTACAAGGGAACTGAAGCTTTCTTT
V gene: TRBV5-1; D gene: -; J gene: TRBJ1-1; clone size: -; CDR3 protein: CASSGHGEKNTEAFF; CDR3 DNA: TGCGCCAGCAGCGGGCACGGCGAAAAGAACACTGAAGCTTTCTTT
V gene: TRBV12-3/TRBV12-4; D gene: TRBD1; J gene: TRBJ2-7; clone size: once; CDR3 protein: CVSSLGQGAFYEQYF; CDR3 DNA: TGTGTCAGCAGCCTCGGACAGGGGGCGTTTTACGAGCAGTACTTC
V gene: TRBV3-1; D gene: TRBD1; J gene: TRBJ2-5; clone size: -; CDR3 protein: CASSQGTLAGTGGETQYF; CDR3 DNA: TGTGCCAGCAGCCAAGGAACCCTTGCCGGGACAGGGGGCGAGACCCAGTACTTC
V gene: TRBV12-3/TRBV12-4; D gene: TRBD1; J gene: TRBJ2-3; clone size: -; CDR3 protein: CASSPGQVQPDTQYF; CDR3 DNA: TGTGCCAGCAGTCCGGGACAGGTTCAGCCAGATACGCAGTATTTT
V gene: TRBV7-9; D gene: -; J gene: TRBJ2-1; clone size: -; CDR3 protein: CDSSLTSSEQFF; CDR3 DNA: TGTGACAGCAGCTTAACTAGCAGTGAGCAGTTCTTC
V gene: TRBV5-1; D gene: -; J gene: TRBJ1-2; clone size: -; CDR3 protein: CASSLVGASRLTNYGYTF; CDR3 DNA: TGCGCCAGCAGCTTGGTAGGGGCGAGCAGGCTGACCAACTATGGCTACACCTTC
V gene: TRBV4-1; D gene: -; J gene: TRBJ1-5; clone size: few; CDR3 protein: CASSPVGQRNQPQHF; CDR3 DNA: TGCGCCAGCAGCCCGGTCGGGCAACGCAATCAGCCCCAGCATTTT
V gene: TRBV20-1; D gene: TRBD2; J gene: TRBJ2-1; clone size: -; CDR3 protein: CSARTSGRLGNEQFF; CDR3 DNA: TGCAGTGCTCGGACTAGCGGGAGGTTGGGCAATGAGCAGTTCTTC
V gene: TRBV6-5; D gene: -; J gene: TRBJ1-2; clone size: -; CDR3 protein: CASAPTGGFIYGYTF; CDR3 DNA: TGTGCCAGCGCGCCCACCGGGGGGTTTATCTATGGCTACACCTTC
V gene: TRBV28; D gene: -; J gene: TRBJ2-1; clone size: few; CDR3 protein: CASRDGGSYNEQFF; CDR3 DNA: TGTGCCAGCCGCGACGGAGGCTCCTACAATGAGCAGTTCTTC
V gene: TRBV6-6; D gene: -; J gene: TRBJ1-1; clone size: few; CDR3 protein: CASSYSGQKNTEAFF; CDR3 DNA: TGTGCCAGCAGTTACTCCGGTCAGAAGAACACTGAAGCTTTCTTT
V gene: TRBV12-3/TRBV12-4; D gene: -; J gene: TRBJ1-6; clone size: -; CDR3 protein: CASSLMVNSSLHF; CDR3 DNA: TGTGCCAGCAGTTTAATGGTAAATTCATCCCTCCACTTT
V gene: TRBV29-1; D gene: -; J gene: TRBJ2-7; clone size: -; CDR3 protein: CSVRRRDPHYVKCEQYF; CDR3 DNA: TGCAGCGTAAGACGAAGGGACCCCCATTACGTCAAGTGCGAGCAGTACTTC
V gene: TRBV5-1; D gene: TRBD1; J gene: TRBJ2-5; clone size: -; CDR3 protein: CANDRGIETQYF; CDR3 DNA: TGCGCCAATGACAGGGGAATTGAGACCCAGTACTTC
V gene: TRBV30; D gene: TRBD2; J gene: TRBJ2-3; clone size: -; CDR3 protein: CAWRTSGGTTDTQYF; CDR3 DNA: TGTGCCTGGAGGACTAGCGGGGGGACCACAGATACGCAGTATTTT
V gene: TRBV20-1; D gene: TRBD1; J gene: TRBJ2-3; clone size: many; CDR3 protein: CSARASDRGRGTDTQYF; CDR3 DNA: TGCAGTGCTAGGGCGTCGGACAGGGGGCGCGGGACAGATACGCAGTATTTT
V gene: TRBV29-1; D gene: TRBD1; J gene: TRBJ2-7; clone size: few; CDR3 protein: CSVVDRGTYEQYF; CDR3 DNA: TGCAGCGTTGTGGACAGGGGGACCTACGAGCAGTACTTC
V gene: TRBV27; D gene: TRBD2; J gene: TRBJ2-1; clone size: few; CDR3 protein: CASSFLVSGGPKGEQFF; CDR3 DNA: TGTGCCAGCAGTTTCTTGGTCTCGGGGGGGCCTAAGGGTGAGCAGTTCTTC
V gene: TRBV12-3/TRBV12-4; D gene: -; J gene: TRBJ2-1; clone size: few; CDR3 protein: CASSHPGNYNEQFF; CDR3 DNA: TGTGCCAGCAGCCATCCCGGGAACTACAATGAGCAGTTCTTC
V gene: TRBV12-3/TRBV12-4; D gene: TRBD1; J gene: TRBJ1-3; clone size: -; CDR3 protein: CASSFGAGTGGNTIYF; CDR3 DNA: TGTGCCAGCAGTTTTGGCGCAGGGACAGGGGGAAACACCATATATTTT
V gene: TRBV20-1; D gene: TRBD2; J gene: TRBJ2-7; clone size: -; CDR3 protein: CSARAGLAGGGSSYNEQYF; CDR3 DNA: TGCAGTGCTAGAGCCGGACTAGCGGGGGGCGGAAGCTCCTACAATGAGCAGTACTTC
V gene: TRBV3-1; D gene: -; J gene: TRBJ2-7; clone size: -; CDR3 protein: CASSQLSQNYEQYF; CDR3 DNA: TGTGCCAGCAGCCAACTTTCACAGAACTACGAGCAGTACTTC
V gene: TRBV6-5; D gene: -; J gene: TRBJ1-1; clone size: once; CDR3 protein: CASSYWGRGENTEAFF; CDR3 DNA: TGTGCCAGCAGTTACTGGGGTCGCGGGGAGAACACTGAAGCTTTCTTT
V gene: TRBV28; D gene: TRBD2; J gene: TRBJ2-5; clone size: few; CDR3 protein: CASCTSGQETQYF; CDR3 DNA: TGTGCCAGCTGTACTAGCGGGCAAGAGACCCAGTACTTC
V gene: TRBV27; D gene: -; J gene: TRBJ2-1; clone size: -; CDR3 protein: CTSGAGFKYNEQFF; CDR3 DNA: TGTACCTCGGGGGCCGGTTTTAAGTACAATGAGCAGTTCTTC
V gene: TRBV5-1; D gene: TRBD1; J gene: TRBJ2-1; clone size: few; CDR3 protein: CASSPGQPYNEQFF; CDR3 DNA: TGCGCCAGCAGCCCGGGACAGCCCTACAATGAGCAGTTCTTC
V gene: TRBV4-1; D gene: -; J gene: TRBJ2-7; clone size: few; CDR3 protein: CASTSATYEQYF; CDR3 DNA: TGCGCCAGCACGAGTGCCACCTACGAGCAGTACTTC
V gene: TRBV5-8; D gene: -; J gene: TRBJ2-5; clone size: -; CDR3 protein: CASSIPRDPRGETQYF; CDR3 DNA: TGTGCCAGCAGCATCCCACGGGACCCACGGGGAGAGACCCAGTACTTC
V gene: TRBV5-1; D gene: -; J gene: TRBJ2-6; clone size: -; CDR3 protein: CASSLRGPSSGANVLTF; CDR3 DNA: TGCGCCAGCAGCTTAAGGGGCCCGAGCTCTGGGGCCAACGTCCTGACTTTC
V gene: TRBV29-1; D gene: -; J gene: TRBJ1-1; clone size: -; CDR3 protein: CSARRSPNTEAFF; CDR3 DNA: TGCAGCGCCCGAAGGTCCCCGAACACTGAAGCTTTCTTT
V gene: TRBV4-1; D gene: TRBD1; J gene: TRBJ1-4; clone size: -; CDR3 protein: CASSQTWSGTGGEKLFF; CDR3 DNA: TGCGCCAGCAGCCAAACCTGGTCCGGGACAGGGGGAGAAAAACTGTTTTTT
V gene: TRBV3-1; D gene: -; J gene: TRBJ2-7; clone size: -; CDR3 protein: CASSQDYSSHEQYF; CDR3 DNA: TGTGCCAGCAGCCAAGATTATAGCTCCCACGAGCAGTACTTC
V gene: TRBV27; D gene: -; J gene: TRBJ2-2; clone size: -; CDR3 protein: CASSPGPYSNTGELFF; CDR3 DNA: TGTGCCAGCAGCCCGGGCCCATATTCGAACACCGGGGAGCTGTTTTTT
V gene: TRBV5-5; D gene: TRBD1; J gene: TRBJ2-7; clone size: -; CDR3 protein: CASSLSGTGADEQYF; CDR3 DNA: TGTGCCAGCAGCCTGTCCGGGACAGGGGCTGACGAGCAGTACTTC
V gene: TRBV5-1; D gene: -; J gene: TRBJ2-1; clone size: few; CDR3 protein: CASSWVSGAGGEQFF; CDR3 DNA: TGCGCCAGCAGCTGGGTCTCCGGGGCCGGTGGTGAGCAGTTCTTC
V gene: TRBV5-6; D gene: TRBD2; J gene: TRBJ2-5; clone size: -; CDR3 protein: CASSLDRGGSHEQYF; CDR3 DNA: TGTGCCAGCAGCTTGGATCGGGGGGGCTCCCATGAGCAGTACTTC
V gene: TRBV20-1; D gene: -; J gene: TRBJ2-3; clone size: few; CDR3 protein: CSAGDTTDTQYF; CDR3 DNA: TGCAGTGCTGGAGACACGACAGATACGCAGTATTTT
V gene: TRBV9; D gene: -; J gene: TRBJ2-5; clone size: -; CDR3 protein: CASSVGSNNEQYF; CDR3 DNA: TGTGCCAGCAGCGTAGGCAGTAACAATGAGCAGTACTTC
V gene: TRBV7-8; D gene: -; J gene: TRBJ2-1; clone size: -; CDR3 protein: CASSPPRERAYNEQFF; CDR3 DNA: TGTGCCAGCAGCCCACCTCGAGAGAGGGCCTACAATGAGCAGTTCTTC
V gene: TRBV6-2/TRBV6-3; D gene: TRBD1; J gene: TRBJ1-2; clone size: few; CDR3 protein: CASSYRRTGSYGYTF; CDR3 DNA: TGTGCCAGCAGTTACCGTCGGACAGGGAGCTATGGCTACACCTTC
V gene: TRBV4-1; D gene: -; J gene: TRBJ2-2; clone size: -; CDR3 protein: CASSRGFWTGELFF; CDR3 DNA: TGCGCCAGCAGCCGCGGGTTTTGGACCGGGGAGCTGTTTTTT
V gene: TRBV20-1; D gene: TRBD2; J gene: TRBJ2-7; clone size: -; CDR3 protein: CSAQREGYEQYF; CDR3 DNA: TGCAGTGCCCAGCGGGAGGGTTACGAGCAGTACTTC